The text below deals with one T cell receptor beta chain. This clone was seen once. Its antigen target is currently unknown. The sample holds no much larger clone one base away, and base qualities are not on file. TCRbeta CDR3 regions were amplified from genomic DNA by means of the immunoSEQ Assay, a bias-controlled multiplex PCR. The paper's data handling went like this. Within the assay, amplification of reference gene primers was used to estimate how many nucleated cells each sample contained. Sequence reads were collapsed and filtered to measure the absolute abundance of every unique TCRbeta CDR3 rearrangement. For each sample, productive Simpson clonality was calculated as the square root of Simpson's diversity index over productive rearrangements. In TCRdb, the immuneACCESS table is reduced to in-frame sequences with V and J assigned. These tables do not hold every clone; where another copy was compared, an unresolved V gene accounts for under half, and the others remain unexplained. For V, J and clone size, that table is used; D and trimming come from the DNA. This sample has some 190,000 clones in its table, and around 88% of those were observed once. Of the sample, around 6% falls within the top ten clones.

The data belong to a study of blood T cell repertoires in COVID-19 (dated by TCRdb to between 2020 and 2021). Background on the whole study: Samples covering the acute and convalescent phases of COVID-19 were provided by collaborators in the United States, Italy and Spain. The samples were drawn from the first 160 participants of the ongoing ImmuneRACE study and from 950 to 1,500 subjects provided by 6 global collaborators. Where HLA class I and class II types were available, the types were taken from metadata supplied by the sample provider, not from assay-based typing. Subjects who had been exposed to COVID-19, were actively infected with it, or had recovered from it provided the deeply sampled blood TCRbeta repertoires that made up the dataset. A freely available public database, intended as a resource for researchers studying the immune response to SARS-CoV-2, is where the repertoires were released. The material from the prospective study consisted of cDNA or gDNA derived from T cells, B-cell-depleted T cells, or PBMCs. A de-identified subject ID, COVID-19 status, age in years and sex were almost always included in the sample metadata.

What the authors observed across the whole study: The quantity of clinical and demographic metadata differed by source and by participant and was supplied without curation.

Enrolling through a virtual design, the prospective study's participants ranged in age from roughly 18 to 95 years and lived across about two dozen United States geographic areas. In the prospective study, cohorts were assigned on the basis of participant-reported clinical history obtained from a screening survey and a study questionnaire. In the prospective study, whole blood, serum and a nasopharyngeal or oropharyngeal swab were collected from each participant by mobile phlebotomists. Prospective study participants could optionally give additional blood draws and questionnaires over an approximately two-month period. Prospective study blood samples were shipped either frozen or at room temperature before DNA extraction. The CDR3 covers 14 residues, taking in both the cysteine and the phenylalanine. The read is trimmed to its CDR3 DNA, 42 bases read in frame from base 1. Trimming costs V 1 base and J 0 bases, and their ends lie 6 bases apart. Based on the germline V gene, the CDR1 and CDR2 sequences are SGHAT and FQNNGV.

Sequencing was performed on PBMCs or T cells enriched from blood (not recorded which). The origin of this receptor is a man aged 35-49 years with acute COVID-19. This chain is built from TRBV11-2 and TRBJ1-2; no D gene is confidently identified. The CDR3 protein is CASSLGVANYGYTF. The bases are TGTGCCAGCAGCTTAGGTGTAGCTAACTATGGCTACACCTTC.